The 23 T cell receptor beta chains in this list originate from one sample, sequenced in a study of T cells in Graves' hyperthyroidism and ophthalmopathy. RNA transcripts were the template for amplifying TCR beta CDR3 regions. A first-round RT-PCR of the TCR CDR3 used the HTBI primer set. MiXCR, applied by TCRdb to the multiplex PCR reads, yields one record per CDR3 protein. The repertoire holds under 350,000 distinct CDR3 sequences, with roughly a fifth as singletons. The sequencing input was blood. The receptors originated from a woman between 50 and 59 years old with Graves' hyperthyroidism.

Details on this clonotype: Likely a read error: the CDR3 ends without its conserved phenylalanine or tryptophan. The chain links TRBV5-4 to TRBJ2-7; 10 nucleotides line up with TRBD2. V trimming: 4 bases; J trimming: 5 bases; junction bases outside the gene matches: 9. In germline, CDR1 is SGHNT, CDR2 YYREEE (reference sequence). The CDR3 length is 15 residues. CDR3 region: CASSPRIAGGDEQYL. The CDR3 DNA is TGTGCCAGCAGCCCCCGGATAGCGGGGGGCGACGAGCAGTACCTC.

This clonotype was counted many times. This chain connects TRBV12-3 or TRBV12-4 to TRBJ2-2; 8 bases agree with TRBD1. The CDR3 is made up of 13 amino acids. V shed 6 bases and J 6 bases; nucleotides not matched to a gene: 3. CDR3 sequence reads: CASRLDRAGELFF. The CDR3 region has the DNA TGTGCCAGCAGACTGGACAGGGCCGGGGAGCTGTTTTTT.

Comments on this clonotype: A much larger clonotype is one base distant, so this may be a read error. The chain links TRBV28 to TRBJ1-2, with D possibly TRBD1 on 6 matching bases. The CDR3 totals 13 residues. Germline CDR1 is MDHEN and CDR2 is SYDVKM. The DNA for the CDR3 is TGTGCCGGCAGAGGGGGGCGTGGCTATGGCCACACCTTC. It is translated as CAGRGGRGYGHTF.

This clonotype occurred many times. The rearrangement joins TRBV28 to TRBJ1-2, with a tentative D call TRBD1 (5 bases). Trimming removed 1 base at V and 3 bases at J, with 15 bases between. Germline V gives CDR1 MDHEN, CDR2 SYDVKM. The CDR3 is 16 amino acids. The CDR3 protein is CASSLFGQGKDYGYTF. In DNA, the CDR3 is TGTGCCAGCAGTTTATTCGGGCAGGGTAAGGACTATGGCTACACCTTC.

The chain employs TRBV4-1 and TRBJ1-4, with D possibly TRBD1 on 5 matching bases. The CDR3 covers 15 residues. The germline V and J ends were trimmed by 4 bases and 4 bases, with 13 bases remaining between them. Germline V CDR1 and CDR2: MGHRA, YSYEKL. CDR3 in DNA: TGCGCCAGCAGCCCGTGGGGAGGGGATAATGAAAAACTGTTTTTT. It yields the protein CASSPWGGDNEKLFF.

The CDR3 DNA follows: TGTGCCAGCCGTAGCGGGGCCCTGAGCTCTGGAAACACCATATATTTT. It specifies CASRSGALSSGNTIYF. V and J are TRBV6-1 and TRBJ1-3; D possibly corresponds to TRBD1 (5 bases). This CDR3 region has 16 residues. Between the trimmed V and J ends, which lost 8 bases and 0 bases, there was a span of 17 bases. CDR1 MNHNS and CDR2 SASEGT come from the germline V gene.

In its sample, this clonotype was seen many times. The chain employs TRBV3-1 and TRBJ2-3, with 11 positions matching TRBD2. The CDR3 extends over 20 amino acids. Germline V gene lookup returns CDR1 LGHDT and CDR2 YNNKEL (reference sequence). V lost 0 bases, J lost 2 bases, and 13 bases stayed unmatched. CDR3 DNA sequence: TGTGCCAGCAGCCAAGATCCTCTCCCACTAGCGGGGGAGTTCACAGATACGCAGTATTTT. This encodes CASSQDPLPLAGEFTDTQYF.

In its sample, this clonotype was seen many times. The chain carries TRBV28 and TRBJ1-5; D unresolved. CDR3 length equals 14 residues. Trimming took off 2 bases at V and 4 bases at J, with 9 bases between the two ends. CDR1 is MDHEN, CDR2 SYDVKM, per germline. CDR3 coding DNA: TGTGCCAGCAGTTTAAGGCAGACTAATCAGCCCCAGCATTTT. It is translated as CASSLRQTNQPQHF.

The chain has TRBV5-1 and TRBJ1-1; no firm D call. The V end lost 1 base, the J end lost 1 base, and 11 bases lay between the germline ends. The germline V gene encodes CDR1 SGHRS and CDR2 YFSETQ. There are 15 residues in the CDR3. As DNA, the CDR3 is TGCGCCAGCAGCTTGACGGGGTTCGCGAACACTGAAGCTTTCTTT. Translating it yields CASSLTGFANTEAFF. Full variable domain (outside the CDR3, taken from reference TRBV5-1 and TRBJ1-1): KAGVTQTPRYLIKTRGQQVTLSCSPISGHRSVSWYQQTPGQGLQFLFEYFSETQRNKGNFPGRFSGRQFSNSRSEMNVSTLELGDSALYLCASSLTGFANTEAFFGQGTRLTVV.

This clonotype was detected ten times or more. V and J are TRBV5-1 and TRBJ2-1; TRBD2 agrees at 11 bases. The CDR3 contains 15 residues. The V gene's germline CDR1 is SGHRS and CDR2 YFSETQ. The junction had 10 bases not matched to a gene; V was cut back by 4 bases and J by 10 bases. The CDR3 spells CASSAGTSGLKEQFF. Written as DNA, the CDR3 is TGCGCCAGCAGCGCCGGGACTAGCGGTTTGAAGGAGCAGTTCTTC.

This clonotype was recorded many times. The CDR3 loop reads CASSGDRMNTEAFF. In DNA, the CDR3 is TGTGCCAGCAGTGGGGACAGGATGAACACTGAAGCTTTCTTT. This sequence joins TRBV6-1 and TRBJ1-1, with 8 nucleotides matching TRBD1. Germline CDR1 reads MNHNS; CDR2 reads SASEGT. V was pared by 4 bases and J by 0 bases, with 1 base of the junction left unmatched. This CDR3 is 14 amino acids long.

V and J are TRBV5-1 and TRBJ2-3; perhaps TRBD1 as D (5 bases). Germline CDR1 and CDR2: SGHRS and YFSETQ. The CDR3 runs to 14 residues. V dropped 7 bases and J dropped 5 bases, with 17 bases sitting between them. CDR3 DNA sequence: TGCGCCAGCCGGAGAATAGGGGTAGGAGATACGCAGTATTTT. Translating it yields CASRRIGVGDTQYF.

This clonotype has a handful of counts. The chain employs TRBV10-3 and TRBJ2-2; maybe TRBD1 (6 bases). The CDR3 runs 14 residues. Trimming took off 8 bases at V and 5 bases at J, with 15 bases between the two ends. Germline V gene lookup returns CDR1 ENHRY and CDR2 SYGVKD. The CDR3: CAISVTGRTGELFF. The CDR3, as DNA: TGTGCCATCTCGGTGACAGGACGGACCGGGGAGCTGTTTTTT.

Details on this clonotype: This may come from a read error, since a much larger clone is one base off. The chain recombines TRBV5-1 with TRBJ2-1; the D is unclear. The germline CDR1 and CDR2 sequences are SGHRS and YFSETQ. The CDR3 runs 12 residues. As DNA, the CDR3 is TGCGCCAGCAGCTTGGAGGGCAATGAGCAGTCCTTC. It yields the protein CASSLEGNEQSF. Full variable domain (outside the CDR3, taken from reference TRBV5-1 and TRBJ2-1): KAGVTQTPRYLIKTRGQQVTLSCSPISGHRSVSWYQQTPGQGLQFLFEYFSETQRNKGNFPGRFSGRQFSNSRSEMNVSTLELGDSALYLCASSLEGNEQSFGPGTRLTVL.

This clonotype was seen only a few times. This chain links TRBV20-1 with TRBJ2-2, with 7 bases matching TRBD1. Trimming cost V 6 bases and J 5 bases; bases outside gene matches: 6. The CDR3 sequence is 13 residues long. In germline, CDR1 is DFQATT, CDR2 SNEGSKA (reference sequence). The CDR3 spells CSAYNRGTGELFF. The CDR3 region has the DNA TGCAGTGCATACAACAGGGGAACCGGGGAGCTGTTTTTT.

The rearrangement joins TRBV6-1 to TRBJ2-1; D uncertain. The CDR3 runs 14 residues. V lost 5 bases to trimming and J lost 7 bases, with 15 bases between them. Germline assignment: CDR1 MNHNS and CDR2 SASEGT. The CDR3 coding sequence is TGTGCCAGCAGTTCTGACCCACCCGGGAATGAGCAGTTCTTC. Protein: CASSSDPPGNEQFF.

This clonotype appeared many times. For the CDR3, the DNA is TGTGCCAGCAGCCAAGTCCGGGGAAACAATGAGCAGTTCTTC. Its translation is CASSQVRGNNEQFF. V is TRBV14 and J is TRBJ2-1, with D tentatively TRBD2 (5 bases). The length of the CDR3 is 14 residues. The germline V gene has CDR1 SGHDN and CDR2 FVKESK. V was clipped by 1 base and J by 5 bases, with 9 bases between them.

This clonotype has at least ten counts. The chain has TRBV12-3 or TRBV12-4 and TRBJ1-4, with D tentatively TRBD1 (5 bases). The CDR3 totals 16 residues. Between the trimmed V and J ends, which lost 3 bases and 0 bases, there was a span of 11 bases. For the CDR3, the DNA is TGTGCCAGCAGTTTTCGGAGGGGTTCAACTAATGAAAAACTGTTTTTT. Amino acids: CASSFRRGSTNEKLFF.

This clonotype was seen repeatedly, ten times or more. The chain joins TRBV18 to TRBJ2-5; tentatively, D is TRBD2 (5 bases). The CDR3 has 13 amino acids. Per the germline V gene, CDR1 is KGHSH and CDR2 is LQKENI. Trimming left V 6 bases short and J 0 bases short, with 8 bases between. CDR3 sequence: CASSGLHQETQYF. CDR3 DNA: TGTGCCAGCTCCGGACTGCACCAAGAGACCCAGTACTTC.

This clonotype occurred a few times. V and J are TRBV19 and TRBJ2-2; D may match TRBD1 or TRBD2 (6 bases each). V shed 9 bases and J shed 0 bases, with 17 bases lying between them. Germline CDR1 LNHDA, CDR2 SQIVND (reference sequence). This CDR3 contains 16 residues. The CDR3 loop reads CASKGGAHANTGELFF. The CDR3 DNA sequence: TGTGCCAGCAAGGGGGGCGCCCACGCGAACACCGGGGAGCTGTTTTTT.

This clonotype was observed a single time. A much larger clone differs from this one at a single base, so this may be a read error. V and J are TRBV6-4 and TRBJ2-5; possible D gene TRBD1, 5 bases. From germline, CDR1 is MRHNA and CDR2 SNTAGT. This CDR3 has 15 residues. The CDR3 reads CTSNQAGWSLETQYF. As DNA, the CDR3 is TGTACCAGCAACCAAGCAGGGTGGTCATTAGAGACCCAGTACTTC.

This clonotype was found many times. The chain is built from TRBV6-1 and TRBJ2-4; TRBD2 matches at 7 bases. The ends lost 8 bases at V and 2 bases at J; junction bases unmatched: 6. The CDR3 runs to 14 residues. Germline assignment: CDR1 MNHNS and CDR2 SASEGT. This CDR3 is CASLPGTTKNIQYF. Here the CDR3 DNA reads TGTGCCAGCCTTCCAGGGACTACCAAAAACATTCAGTACTTC.

The CDR3 loop reads CASSPSAQDIQYF. CDR3 coding DNA: TGTGCCAGTAGTCCATCCGCGCAGGACATTCAGTACTTC. V is TRBV19 and J is TRBJ2-4; D gene uncertain. This CDR3 comprises 13 residues. The ends were cut back, 5 bases at V and 8 bases at J, with 13 bases in the middle. From germline, CDR1 is LNHDA and CDR2 SQIVND (reference sequence).